These 30 T cell receptor beta chains share one sample of origin, sequenced in a study of T cell responses to AZD1222 COVID-19 vaccine. Repertoires were generated with immunoSEQ multiplex PCR, while TCRdb's copy carries only in-frame clones and drops some. The table has over 150,000 clones, approximately 92% seen once. Sequenced material: peripheral blood, taken 28 days after the second dose of the MenACWY control vaccine. These receptors all stem from an adult who received the MenACWY meningococcal vaccine as a control.

The V gene is TRBV5-6, the J gene TRBJ2-5; maybe TRBD1 (5 bases). This CDR3 is 13 amino acids long. V lost 4 bases and J 4 bases, leaving 11 bases between the germline ends. Germline values: CDR1 SGHDT, CDR2 YYEEEE. The CDR3 is CASSRDRGETQYF. The CDR3 DNA is TGTGCCAGCAGCCGAGATAGGGGAGAGACCCAGTACTTC.

The rearrangement joins TRBV6-6 to TRBJ1-6; 7 bases agree with TRBD1. With V trimmed by 5 bases and J by 7 bases, 5 bases remained unmatched. Germline V gene data show CDR1 as MNHNY and CDR2 as SVGAGI (reference sequence). The CDR3 runs 14 residues. The CDR3 is CASSGPGQNSPLHF. The CDR3 region has the DNA TGTGCCAGCAGTGGGCCGGGACAGAATTCACCCCTCCACTTT.

The J gene is TRBJ1-3, the V gene TRBV5-5; maybe TRBD1 (6 bases). The CDR3 length is 16 residues. CDR1 SGHKS and CDR2 YYEKEE come from the germline V gene (reference sequence). The V end lost 4 bases, the J end lost 0 bases, and 14 bases lay between the germline ends. For the CDR3, the DNA is TGTGCCAGCAGCGTAGAACAGGGTAACTCTGGAAACACCATATATTTT. Residues: CASSVEQGNSGNTIYF.

A single count supports this clone. DNA for the CDR3: TGTGCCAGTAGCCTACGGATCTCTGGAAACACCATATATTTT. Amino acid sequence: CASSLRISGNTIYF. The rearrangement links TRBV19 to TRBJ1-3; D is uncertain. The CDR3 sequence is 14 residues long. Germline V CDR1 and CDR2: LNHDA, SQIVND (reference sequence). V dropped 6 bases and J dropped 0 bases, with 9 bases sitting between them. Using reference TRBV19 and TRBJ1-3 for the parts outside the CDR3, the full variable domain is DGGITQSPKYLFRKEGQNVTLSCEQNLNHDAMYWYRQDPGQGLRLIYYSQIVNDFQKGDIAEGYSVSREKKESFPLTVTSAQKNPTAFYLCASSLRISGNTIYFGEGSWLTVV.

The gene calls are TRBV12-5 and TRBJ1-6, with D unclear. Trimming took 9 bases from V and 5 from J, leaving 11 bases between them. This CDR3 region has 13 residues. CDR1 is LGHNT, CDR2 FRNRAP, per germline. CDR3 amino acids: CASGVGNNSPLHF. The CDR3 DNA reads TGTGCTAGCGGGGTGGGAAATAATTCACCCCTCCACTTT. Full variable domain (rest looked up from reference TRBV12-5 and TRBJ1-6): DARVTQTPRHKVTEMGQEVTMRCQPILGHNTVFWYRQTMMQGLELLAYFRNRAPLDDSGMPKDRFSAEMPDATLATLKIQPSEPRDSAVYFCASGVGNNSPLHFGNGTRLTVT.

The chain employs TRBV7-2 and TRBJ1-1, with a possible D match to TRBD1 (6 bases). This CDR3 spans 14 amino acids. Looked up from germline, CDR1 is SGHTA and CDR2 is FQGNSA. V was clipped by 3 bases and J by 8 bases, with 16 bases between them. The CDR3 is CASSFRRGPEEAFF. The CDR3 coding sequence is TGTGCCAGCAGCTTCCGTCGGGGGCCGGAGGAAGCTTTCTTT.

The gene calls are TRBV12-3 or TRBV12-4 and TRBJ1-1; D is unresolved. The CDR3 is 12 amino acids. V dropped 6 bases and J dropped 4 bases, with 9 bases sitting between them. CDR3 sequence reads: CASSSTATEAFF. In DNA, the CDR3 is TGTGCCAGCAGCTCAACAGCCACTGAAGCTTTCTTT.

This clone showed up just once. The chain employs TRBV18 and TRBJ1-6; D perhaps matches TRBD1 (6 bases). Germline assignment: CDR1 KGHSH and CDR2 LQKENI. The CDR3 is made up of 15 amino acids. The germline V and J ends were trimmed by 2 bases and 5 bases, with 10 bases remaining between them. Here the CDR3 reads CASSPSYRDNSPLHF. DNA of the CDR3: TGTGCCAGCTCACCAAGCTACAGGGATAATTCACCCCTCCACTTT. The full variable domain, rest sourced from reference TRBV18 and TRBJ1-6, is NAGVMQNPRHLVRRRGQEARLRCSPMKGHSHVYWYRQLPEEGLKFMVYLQKENIIDESGMPKERFSAEFPKEGPSILRIQQVVRGDSAAYFCASSPSYRDNSPLHFGNGTRLTVT.

In this sample, this clone turned up a few times. The V call is TRBV28, the J call TRBJ1-2, with 7 positions matching TRBD1. The V gene's germline CDR1 is MDHEN and CDR2 SYDVKM. The CDR3 covers 13 residues. After removal of 7 bases from V and 7 bases from J, the junction contained 9 bases not matched to a gene. The CDR3 DNA follows: TGTGCCAGCACTCTTACAGGGGCTACTGGCTACACCTTC. Translating gives CASTLTGATGYTF.

This clone was seen just once. V and J are TRBV18 and TRBJ1-2, with TRBD1 as a possible D gene (5 bases). This CDR3 contains 18 residues. Looked up from germline, CDR1 is KGHSH and CDR2 is LQKENI. Trimming pared 3 bases from V and 3 bases from J, leaving 23 bases between. The CDR3 DNA sequence: TGTGCCAGCTCACCCCGGACGAGCCAGGGTTATATGGACTATGGCTACACCTTC. It translates to CASSPRTSQGYMDYGYTF.

The gene calls are TRBV7-2 and TRBJ2-3; 7 nucleotides agree with TRBD2. CDR1 SGHTA and CDR2 FQGNSA come from the germline V gene. The CDR3 spans 16 residues. The V gene end was trimmed by 1 base and the J gene end by 5 bases; junction bases not matched to a gene: 9. CDR3 sequence: CASSLEVSGLVDTQYF. The CDR3 bases are TGTGCCAGCAGCTTAGAGGTTAGCGGGCTGGTAGATACGCAGTATTTT.

This chain joins TRBV6-5 and TRBJ1-2; D might be TRBD1 (5 bases). CDR1 and CDR2 from the germline V gene are MNHEY and SVGAGI. V lost 7 bases to trimming and J lost 8 bases, with 20 bases between them. The CDR3 sequence is 14 residues long. The CDR3 nucleotides are TGTGCCAGCAATAAGGACGGGGCCCCTTGGGGCTACACCTTC. This encodes CASNKDGAPWGYTF.

This sequence joins TRBV5-1 and TRBJ2-3, with D perhaps TRBD2 (5 bases). The V gene's germline CDR1 is SGHRS and CDR2 YFSETQ. The CDR3 has 15 residues. V lost 0 bases and J lost 5, with 13 bases in between. CDR3 loop: CASSLGSGIGDTQYF. The CDR3 DNA reads as TGCGCCAGCAGCTTGGGGTCGGGGATTGGAGATACGCAGTATTTT.

The J gene is TRBJ1-4, the V gene TRBV13; TRBD1 matches 7 bases. Trimming at V came to 5 bases and at J to 4 bases, leaving 7 bases not matched to a gene. CDR1 and CDR2 (germline): PRHDT, FYEKMQ (reference sequence). The CDR3 is made up of 15 amino acids. CDR3 region: CASSPRTGFNEKLFF. CDR3 DNA: TGTGCCAGCAGCCCCCGGACAGGCTTTAATGAAAAACTGTTTTTT. Using reference TRBV13 and TRBJ1-4 for the parts outside the CDR3, the full variable domain is AAGVIQSPRHLIKEKRETATLKCYPIPRHDTVYWYQQGPGQDPQFLISFYEKMQSDKGSIPDRFSAQQFSDYHSELNMSSLELGDSALYFCASSPRTGFNEKLFFGSGTQLSVL.

This chain joins TRBV9 and TRBJ1-1; 10 nucleotides align to TRBD1. Germline V gives CDR1 SGDLS, CDR2 YYNGEE. The ends lost 0 bases at V and 7 bases at J; junction bases unmatched: 6. The length of the CDR3 is 15 residues. The CDR3 sequence is CASSVGGQGGLEAFF. CDR3 DNA sequence: TGTGCCAGCAGCGTAGGTGGACAGGGGGGCCTTGAAGCTTTCTTT.

In the case of this clone: The sample carries other DNA sequences with the same CDR3. The V gene is TRBV7-9, the J gene TRBJ2-3; maybe TRBD2 (5 bases). There are 14 residues in the CDR3. Trimming left V 2 bases short and J 1 base short, with 7 bases between. CDR1 is SEHNR and CDR2 is FQNEAQ in the germline V gene (reference sequence). CDR3 sequence: CASSLTGGTDTQYF. The CDR3 DNA follows: TGTGCCAGCAGCTTAACCGGGGGCACAGATACGCAGTATTTT.

This chain connects TRBV7-8 to TRBJ1-4; D perhaps matches TRBD1 (5 bases). The CDR3 runs 14 residues. Trimming left V 3 bases short and J 4 bases short, with 9 bases between. Germline V gene lookup returns CDR1 SGHVS and CDR2 FQNEAQ. The CDR3: CASSLRDFNEKLFF. The CDR3 DNA reads as TGTGCCAGCAGCTTGAGGGACTTTAATGAAAAACTGTTTTTT.

DNA for the CDR3: TGTGCCAGCAGCCACGGGTCTGCAACTAATGAAAAACTGTTTTTT. It yields the protein CASSHGSATNEKLFF. The gene calls are TRBV28 and TRBJ1-4; no clear D. CDR1 and CDR2 (germline): MDHEN, SYDVKM. This CDR3 region has 15 residues. V lost 6 bases and J 0 bases, leaving 11 bases between the germline ends.

This clone was seen only a few times. The chain couples TRBV2 to TRBJ1-1; the D gene is possibly TRBD1 (5 bases). Germline CDR1 reads SNHLY; CDR2 reads FYNNEI. This CDR3 has 13 residues. V lost 8 bases, J lost 1 base, and 11 bases lay in between. CDR3 sequence reads: CASAGLTNTEAFF. The DNA for the CDR3 is TGTGCCAGCGCGGGACTGACGAACACTGAAGCTTTCTTT.

This clone was observed once. The gene calls are TRBV19 and TRBJ2-2; 9 nucleotides match TRBD1. The germline V gene encodes CDR1 LNHDA and CDR2 SQIVND (reference sequence). This CDR3 region has 14 residues. V lost 10 bases, J lost 3 bases, and 6 bases stayed unmatched. The DNA of the CDR3 is TGTGCCACTAAGACAGGGGGATACACCGGGGAGCTGTTTTTT. Amino acid sequence: CATKTGGYTGELFF.

This clone was recorded once. Here the CDR3 DNA reads TGCGCCAGCAGCTCCAGGGACAGGCAAGAGACCCAGTACTTC. Its translation: CASSSRDRQETQYF. The V gene is TRBV5-1, the J gene TRBJ2-5; TRBD1 matches 8 bases. Germline loops: CDR1 SGHRS, CDR2 YFSETQ. Unmatched junction bases numbered 3, after V lost 3 bases and J lost 2 bases. The CDR3 runs to 14 residues.

V and J are TRBV5-1 and TRBJ2-1; TRBD1 or TRBD2 may be the D gene (6 bases each). CDR1 and CDR2 (germline): SGHRS, YFSETQ. The CDR3 has 15 amino acids. V was trimmed by 6 bases and J by 0 bases, leaving 13 bases between them. Here the CDR3 DNA reads TGCGCCAGCAAAGGGGGGCAGGGCTCCTACAATGAGCAGTTCTTC. Protein sequence: CASKGGQGSYNEQFF.

In its sample, this clone was seen a few times. This chain links TRBV2 with TRBJ2-5; either TRBD1 or TRBD2 may fit D (5 bases each). The germline CDR1 and CDR2 sequences are SNHLY and FYNNEI. Trimming stripped 3 bases from V and 4 bases from J, with 18 bases between. CDR3 size: 16 residues. The CDR3: CASSDPGTKRGETQYF. The DNA of the CDR3 is TGTGCCAGCAGTGATCCGGGAACGAAGAGGGGAGAGACCCAGTACTTC.

The chain has TRBV28 and TRBJ2-6, with a possible D match to TRBD2 (5 bases). Trimming cost V 7 bases and J 2 bases, with 12 bases left between them. The CDR3 runs to 15 residues. CDR1 and CDR2 from the germline V gene are MDHEN and SYDVKM. The CDR3: CASTNRRTGANVLTF. The CDR3 DNA reads as TGTGCCAGCACCAATAGGAGGACTGGGGCCAACGTCCTGACTTTC.

The chain joins TRBV6-1 to TRBJ2-7; D may match TRBD1 or TRBD2 (5 bases each). The CDR3 has 15 residues. V lost 1 base to trimming and J lost 5 bases, with 15 bases between them. Per germline, CDR1 MNHNS and CDR2 SASEGT. The CDR3 nucleotides are TGTGCCAGCAGTGAAGGTATCCGGGACCGCGACGAGCAGTACTTC. Encoded protein: CASSEGIRDRDEQYF.

Turning to this clone: Other DNA sequences of this sample code for an identical CDR3. The rearrangement links TRBV28 to TRBJ1-2; D remains unclear. Germline CDR1 and CDR2: MDHEN and SYDVKM. The CDR3 sequence is 11 residues long. Trimming cost V 2 bases and J 2 bases, with 0 bases left between them. CDR3 region: CASSLNYGYTF. The CDR3 coding sequence is TGTGCCAGCAGTTTAAACTATGGCTACACCTTC.

V usage is TRBV6-5 and J usage is TRBJ1-2; 10 bases are shared with TRBD1. The V gene's germline CDR1 is MNHEY and CDR2 SVGAGI. V lost 6 bases to trimming and J lost 6 bases; unmatched junction nucleotides: 4. The CDR3 has 13 residues. CDR3 loop: CASSTGQGNGYTF. Written as DNA, the CDR3 is TGTGCCAGCAGCACGGGACAGGGGAATGGCTACACCTTC.

This chain connects TRBV6-5 to TRBJ1-3; TRBD1 matches at 8 bases. Trimming took 3 bases from V and 0 from J; bases not matched to a gene: 4. The CDR3 loop spans 16 amino acids. Germline values: CDR1 MNHEY, CDR2 SVGAGI. The CDR3 region is CASSYQDRGSGNTIYF. The DNA for the CDR3 is TGTGCCAGCAGTTATCAAGACAGGGGCTCTGGAAACACCATATATTTT.

The rearrangement links TRBV3-1 (or the pseudogene TRBV3-2) to TRBJ1-2; 8 nucleotides align to TRBD1. This CDR3 comprises 14 residues. Per germline, CDR1 LGHDT and CDR2 YNNKEL (reference sequence). The trim removed 5 bases at V and 7 bases at J, leaving 9 bases unmatched. CDR3 region: CASSEAGTGPGYTF. The CDR3 DNA reads TGTGCCAGCAGCGAAGCCGGGACAGGCCCTGGCTACACCTTC.

The chain couples TRBV28 to TRBJ1-1; no clear D gene. This CDR3 is 13 amino acids long. V was shortened by 6 bases and J by 0 bases, with 8 bases between the two germline ends. In germline, CDR1 is MDHEN, CDR2 SYDVKM. The CDR3 DNA reads as TGTGCCAGCAGGGACGGTCTGAACACTGAAGCTTTCTTT. It yields the protein CASRDGLNTEAFF.